The 2 T cell receptor beta chains presented below share a single source sample, sequenced in a study of human CD8 memory T cell subsets. Preparation of the TCR beta libraries relied on UMI-labeled 5' RACE. Reprocessing the 5' RACE reads, TCRdb reports a single entry for every CDR3 protein and omits DNA. This table holds roughly 18,000 distinct CDR3 sequences. Sequencing was performed on CD8+ T cells from PBMCs. The origin of the receptors is a human donor in good health.

The chain combines TRBV19 with TRBJ2-2. Germline-derived CDR1 and CDR2 are LNHDA and SQIVND (reference sequence). The CDR3 sequence is 14 residues long. CDR3 loop: CASSITSYTGELFF. The whole variable domain, filled in from reference TRBV19 and TRBJ2-2, reads DGGITQSPKYLFRKEGQNVTLSCEQNLNHDAMYWYRQDPGQGLRLIYYSQIVNDFQKGDIAEGYSVSREKKESFPLTVTSAQKNPTAFYLCASSITSYTGELFFGEGSRLTVL.

The chain links TRBV24-1 to TRBJ2-2; TCRdb outputs TRBD1, but without DNA this stays unchecked. CDR3 length: 20 residues. Looked up from germline, CDR1 is KGHDR and CDR2 is SFDVKD. CDR3 sequence reads: CATSDSDRRPLRTNTGELFF.